The table lists the clone carrying this TCR beta chain with many counts. The antigen is unknown. V lost 1 base and J lost 4, with 4 bases in between. Germline CDR1 reads SEHNR; CDR2 reads FQNEAQ (reference sequence). The CDR3 has 12 residues. The iRepertoire nested amplicon-rescue multiplex PCR amplified TCR alpha and beta CDR3s from RNA. In TCRdb, the multiplex PCR reads were re-called with MiXCR into one record per CDR3 protein. The sample yields about 110,000 distinct CDR3 sequences, 25% to 30% seen once. The data were obtained in a study of glioma-infiltrating T cells. Study observations and caveats: Tissue-blood divergence was below expectation in non-neoplastic patients, above in gliomas.

The sequencing input was glioma tissue, nonneoplastic brain tissue, or PBMCs (not recorded which). The V call is TRBV7-9, the J call TRBJ2-5; D not resolved. This receptor was obtained from a human donor with low-grade glioma or glioblastoma, undergoing nonglioma brain surgery, or in good health (not recorded which). The CDR3 spells CASSLGVETQYF. The CDR3 DNA follows: TGTGCCAGCAGCTTAGGCGTAGAGACCCAGTACTTC.